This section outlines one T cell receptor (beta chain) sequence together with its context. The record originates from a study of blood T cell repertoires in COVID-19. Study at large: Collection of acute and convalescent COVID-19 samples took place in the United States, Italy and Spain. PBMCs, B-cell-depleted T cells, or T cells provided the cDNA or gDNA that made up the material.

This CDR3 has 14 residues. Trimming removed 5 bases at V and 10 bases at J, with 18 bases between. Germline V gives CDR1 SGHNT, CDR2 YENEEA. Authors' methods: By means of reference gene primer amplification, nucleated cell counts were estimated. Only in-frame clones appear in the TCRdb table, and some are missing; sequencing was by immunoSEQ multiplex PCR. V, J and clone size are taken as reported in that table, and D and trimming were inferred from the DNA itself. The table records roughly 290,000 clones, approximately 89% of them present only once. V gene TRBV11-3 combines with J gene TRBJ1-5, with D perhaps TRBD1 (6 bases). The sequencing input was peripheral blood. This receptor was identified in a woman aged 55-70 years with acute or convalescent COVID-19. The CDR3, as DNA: TGTGCCAGCAGCACAGGGACAACCCTAACCCCCCAGCATTTT. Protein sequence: CASSTGTTLTPQHF.